This TCR beta chain was identified during a study of a mutant IDH1 vaccine in newly diagnosed glioma. Study background: Patients got their first vaccination 4-6 weeks after radiotherapy alone, or with temozolomide cycles. Treated patients were roughly 62% male, about 38% female, mean age 40.4 years. Previous treatment comprised radiotherapy, temozolomide, or both, mostly both.

With respect to this clone: Antigen: not known.

Time point defined: week 5, during vaccination. Doses consisted of 300 ug of mutant IDH1 20-mer peptide each, paired with topical imiquimod. Astrocytomas found in donors were new, WHO grade 3 or 4, IDH1-mutant and ATRX-lost. Clones were sequenced by immunoSEQ multiplex PCR, and TCRdb holds only the in-frame ones, with some missing. The data show around 49,000 clones, more than 70% seen once. V was cut by 6 bases and J by 10 bases, with 21 bases left in between. The CDR3 covers 13 residues. Germline lookup yields CDR1 SQVTM and CDR2 ANQGSEA. V is TRBV29-1 and J is TRBJ1-1; D uncertain. This material consisted of PBMCs, taken from a glioma patient whose treatment included an IDH1 peptide vaccine. The clonotype was recovered from a man between 50 and 59 years old with glioma. CDR3 nucleotide sequence: TGCAGCGTGGCCGGGCCGACTGAAACTTTAGCTTTCTTT. It specifies CSVAGPTETLAFF. The complete variable domain, with remaining parts taken from reference TRBV29-1 and TRBJ1-1, reads SAVISQKPSRDICQRGTSLTIQCQVDSQVTMMFWYRQQPGQSLTLIATANQGSEATYESGFVIDKFPISRPNLTFSTLTVSNMSPEDSSIYLCSVAGPTETLAFFGQGTRLTVV.